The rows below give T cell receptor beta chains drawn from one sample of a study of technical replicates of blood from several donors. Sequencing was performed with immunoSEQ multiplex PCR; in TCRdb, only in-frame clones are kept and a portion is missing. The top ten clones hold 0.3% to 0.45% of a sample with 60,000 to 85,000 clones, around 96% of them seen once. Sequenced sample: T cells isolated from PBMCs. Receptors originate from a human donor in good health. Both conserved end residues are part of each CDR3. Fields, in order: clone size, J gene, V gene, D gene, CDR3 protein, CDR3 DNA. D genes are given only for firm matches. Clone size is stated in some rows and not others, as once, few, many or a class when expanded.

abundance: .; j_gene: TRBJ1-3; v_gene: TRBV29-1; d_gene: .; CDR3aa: CSVGRGNTIYF; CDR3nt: TGCAGCGTTGGGCGGGGAAACACCATATATTTT
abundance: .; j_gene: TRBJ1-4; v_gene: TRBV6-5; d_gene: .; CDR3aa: CASSREGNNEKLFF; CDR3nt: TGTGCCAGCAGCAGGGAGGGTAATAATGAAAAACTGTTTTTT
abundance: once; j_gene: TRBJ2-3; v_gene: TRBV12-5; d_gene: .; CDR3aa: CASKGASTDTQYF; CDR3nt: TGTGCTAGTAAAGGGGCGTCCACAGATACGCAGTATTTT
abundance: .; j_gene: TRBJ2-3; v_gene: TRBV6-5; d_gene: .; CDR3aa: CASSYSSRADTQYF; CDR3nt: TGTGCCAGCAGTTACTCGTCCAGGGCAGATACGCAGTATTTT
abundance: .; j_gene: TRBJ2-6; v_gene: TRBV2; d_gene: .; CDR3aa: CASRVFRGPSSGANVLTF; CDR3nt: TGTGCCAGCAGAGTTTTCAGGGGACCCAGCTCTGGGGCCAACGTCCTGACTTTC
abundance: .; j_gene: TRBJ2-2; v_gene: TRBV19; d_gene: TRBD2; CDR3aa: CASGTSGKRTGELFF; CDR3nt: TGTGCCAGTGGCACTAGCGGGAAAAGGACCGGGGAGCTGTTTTTT
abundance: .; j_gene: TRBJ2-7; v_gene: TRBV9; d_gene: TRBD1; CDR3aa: CASSAGTGNEQYF; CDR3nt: TGTGCCAGCAGTGCCGGGACAGGGAACGAGCAGTACTTC
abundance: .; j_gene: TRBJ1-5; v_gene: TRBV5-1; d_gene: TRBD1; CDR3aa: CASSPGQGSQPQHF; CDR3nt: TGCGCCAGCAGCCCGGGACAGGGTTCCCAGCCCCAGCATTTT
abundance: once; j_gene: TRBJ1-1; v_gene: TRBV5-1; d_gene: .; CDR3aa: CASSQAGTYTEAFF; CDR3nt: TGCGCCAGCAGCCAGGCAGGGACTTACACTGAAGCTTTCTTT
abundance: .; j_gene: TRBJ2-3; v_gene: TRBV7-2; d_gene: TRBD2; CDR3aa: CASSFQLAGNPDTQYF; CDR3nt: TGTGCCAGCAGCTTCCAACTAGCGGGAAACCCAGATACGCAGTATTTT
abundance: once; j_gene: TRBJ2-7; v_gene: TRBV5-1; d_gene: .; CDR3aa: CASSLVPQTYEQYF; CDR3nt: TGCGCCAGCAGCTTGGTTCCTCAAACATACGAGCAGTACTTC
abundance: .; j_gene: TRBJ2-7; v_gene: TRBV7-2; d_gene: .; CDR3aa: CASSELKWTERKYF; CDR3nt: TGTGCCAGCAGCGAATTAAAATGGACAGAAAGGAAGTACTTC
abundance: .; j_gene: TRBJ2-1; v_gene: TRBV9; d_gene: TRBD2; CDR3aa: CASSTSGDNEQFF; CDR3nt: TGTGCCAGCAGCACTAGCGGGGACAATGAGCAGTTCTTC
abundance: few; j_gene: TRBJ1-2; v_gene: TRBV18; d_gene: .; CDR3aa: CASSPLADLGAGYTF; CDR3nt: TGTGCCAGCTCACCACTAGCTGATTTAGGGGCTGGCTACACCTTC
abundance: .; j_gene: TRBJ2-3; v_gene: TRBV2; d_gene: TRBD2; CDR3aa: CASSDASGGTDTQYF; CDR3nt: TGTGCCAGCAGTGACGCTAGCGGGGGCACAGATACGCAGTATTTT
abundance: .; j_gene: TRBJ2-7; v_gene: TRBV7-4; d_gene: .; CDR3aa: CASSQGGQGLGQYF; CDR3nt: TGTGCCAGCAGCCAAGGAGGCCAGGGGTTAGGGCAGTACTTC
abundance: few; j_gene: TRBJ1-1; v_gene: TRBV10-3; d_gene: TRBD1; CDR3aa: CAIRGTGETEAFF; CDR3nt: TGTGCCATCAGGGGGACAGGGGAAACTGAAGCTTTCTTT